Listed below are T cell receptor beta chains from one sample, sequenced in a study of blood T cell repertoires in COVID-19. Profiling relied on immunoSEQ multiplex PCR, and the TCRdb table lists in-frame clones only, not all of them. The sample has under 200,000 clones; roughly 82% are singletons. Sequenced sample: PBMCs or T cells enriched from blood (not recorded which). The source of these receptors is a woman aged 60-75 years with acute COVID-19. Each CDR3 is given without its conserved first and last residue.

CDR3aa	j_gene	v_gene
ASREGGEETQY	TRBJ2-5	TRBV5-1
ASSLSKRLAGQETQY	TRBJ2-5	TRBV7-8
ASSSYPSSGSGETQY	TRBJ2-5	TRBV6-2/TRBV6-3
ASSPRQGARTEAF	TRBJ1-1	TRBV19
ASTPTGGAEAF	TRBJ1-1	TRBV6-5
ASSRGGGVDTEAF	TRBJ1-1	TRBV18
ASTPLAGGGNEQF	TRBJ2-1	TRBV19
ASSQATIGGHTGELF	TRBJ2-2	TRBV4-3
ASRVGTATDTQY	TRBJ2-3	TRBV5-1
ASSSGVHEQY	TRBJ2-7	TRBV12-3/TRBV12-4
AWSRGPGTQFNYGYT	TRBJ1-2	TRBV30
ASSRQGWEKLF	TRBJ1-4	TRBV6-5
GRGTGETIY	TRBJ1-3	TRBV30
AISDSDRSLTNEKLF	TRBJ1-4	TRBV10-3
ASSIGQKNTEAF	TRBJ1-1	TRBV19
ASSLDGGANTGELF	TRBJ2-2	TRBV7-7
SARGGTGYT	TRBJ1-2	TRBV29-1
ASAPGIGYT	TRBJ1-2	TRBV6-6
ASSTGGTNSPLH	TRBJ1-6	TRBV5-6
ASSSLAGRYEQY	TRBJ2-7	TRBV6-1
ASRSRDRDTGELF	TRBJ2-2	TRBV6-5
ASSEGQGVAVQPQH	TRBJ1-5	TRBV27
ASSPDFSDAWGTDLQH	TRBJ1-5	TRBV18